The text below deals with one T cell receptor (beta chain). Antigen: not known. A much bigger clone sits one base away, suggesting this may be a read error. Since no conserved phenylalanine or tryptophan closes the CDR3, a read error is the likely cause. Specified time point: persistent/refractory GD, antithyroid drugs over 5 years with positive TRAb. The TCR library used RNA extracted from PBMCs. This entry is derived from a study of regulatory T cells in long-lasting Graves disease. Turning to the study itself: Disease was considered persistent Graves' disease after over 5 years of antithyroid drugs (with positive TSH receptor antibodies).

The TCR beta library used iRepertoire HTBI primers with Arm-PCR amplification of CDR3. TCRdb fed the multiplex PCR reads into MiXCR, producing one record per CDR3 protein. The sample yields some 470,000 distinct CDR3 sequences, 20% to 25% seen once. Findings and caveats of the study: Persistent Graves' patients possessed reduced TCR diversity relative to recently diagnosed ones.

The TCR was taken from a female donor with Graves disease. The material was peripheral blood mononuclear cells (PBMCs), obtained when the disease was refractory, from a patient treated with antithyroid drugs.

For the CDR3, the DNA is TGTGCCAGCAGCTTAAGCCCCCCGGGAGCGGGGGGGCAAGAGACCCAGTACTCC. Protein: CASSLSPPGAGGQETQYS. The genes are TRBV7-9 and TRBJ2-5; 10 nucleotides agree with TRBD2. CDR3 length equals 18 residues. V gave up 2 bases and J gave up 2 bases; unmatched junction bases: 11. Germline CDR1 is SEHNR and CDR2 is FQNEAQ (reference sequence).